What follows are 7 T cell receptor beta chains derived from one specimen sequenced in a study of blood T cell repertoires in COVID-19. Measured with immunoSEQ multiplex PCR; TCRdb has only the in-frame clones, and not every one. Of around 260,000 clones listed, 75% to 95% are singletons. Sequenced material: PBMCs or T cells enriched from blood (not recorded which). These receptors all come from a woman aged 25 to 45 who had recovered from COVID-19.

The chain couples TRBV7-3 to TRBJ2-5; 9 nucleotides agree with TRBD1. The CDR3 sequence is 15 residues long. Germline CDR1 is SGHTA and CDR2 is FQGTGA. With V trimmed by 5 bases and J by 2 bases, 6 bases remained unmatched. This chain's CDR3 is CASSRDRGRQETQYF. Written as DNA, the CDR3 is TGTGCCAGCAGCCGCGACAGGGGGAGGCAAGAGACCCAGTACTTC. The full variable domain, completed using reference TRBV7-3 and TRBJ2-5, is GAGVSQTPSNKVTEKGKYVELRCDPISGHTALYWYRQSLGQGPEFLIYFQGTGAADDSGLPNDRFFAVRPEGSVSTLKIQRTERGDSAVYLCASSRDRGRQETQYFGPGTRLLVL.

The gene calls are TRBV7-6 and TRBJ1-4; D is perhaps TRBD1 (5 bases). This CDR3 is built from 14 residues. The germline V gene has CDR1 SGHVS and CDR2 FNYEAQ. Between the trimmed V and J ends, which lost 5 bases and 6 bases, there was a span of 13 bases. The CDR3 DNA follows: TGTGCCAGCAGCCAGAGACAGACGGATGAAAAACTGTTTTTT. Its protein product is CASSQRQTDEKLFF.

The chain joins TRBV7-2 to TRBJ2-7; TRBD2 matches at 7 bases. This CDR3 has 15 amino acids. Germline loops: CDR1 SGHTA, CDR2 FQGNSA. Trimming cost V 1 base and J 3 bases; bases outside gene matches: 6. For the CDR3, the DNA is TGTGCCAGCAGCTTAGACGCTAGCGGCATCTACGAGCAGTACTTC. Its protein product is CASSLDASGIYEQYF.

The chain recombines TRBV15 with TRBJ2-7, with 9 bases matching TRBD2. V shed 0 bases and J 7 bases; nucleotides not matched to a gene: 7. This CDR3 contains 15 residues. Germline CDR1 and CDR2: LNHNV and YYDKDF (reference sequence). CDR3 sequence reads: CATSRDLAGATEQYF. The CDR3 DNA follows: TGTGCCACCAGCAGAGATTTAGCGGGAGCTACGGAGCAGTACTTC.

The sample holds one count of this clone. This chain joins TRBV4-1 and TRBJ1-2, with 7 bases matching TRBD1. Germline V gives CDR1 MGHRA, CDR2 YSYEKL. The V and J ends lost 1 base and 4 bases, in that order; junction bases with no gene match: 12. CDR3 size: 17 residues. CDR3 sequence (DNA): TGCGCCAGCAGCCAAGTACCCCCTCTTACAGGGGCCTATGGCTACACCTTC. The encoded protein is CASSQVPPLTGAYGYTF.

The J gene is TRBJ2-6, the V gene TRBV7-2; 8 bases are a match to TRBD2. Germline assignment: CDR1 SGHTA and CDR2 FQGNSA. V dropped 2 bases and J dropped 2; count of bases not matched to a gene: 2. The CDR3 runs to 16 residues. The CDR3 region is CASSLPGGTGANVLTF. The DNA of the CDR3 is TGTGCCAGCAGCTTACCGGGAGGGACTGGGGCCAACGTCCTGACTTTC.

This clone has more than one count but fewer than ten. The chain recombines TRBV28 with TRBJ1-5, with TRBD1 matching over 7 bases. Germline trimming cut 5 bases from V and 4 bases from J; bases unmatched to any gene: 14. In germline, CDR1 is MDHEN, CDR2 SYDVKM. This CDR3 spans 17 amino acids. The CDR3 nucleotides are TGTGCCAGCAGTCTTCTAGATCCGGGACAGCATAATCAGCCCCAGCATTTT. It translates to CASSLLDPGQHNQPQHF.